These 28 T cell receptor beta chains were all obtained from the same sample, sequenced in a study of cytomegalovirus exposure and HLA in healthy donors. PCR involved 60 Vbeta and 13 Jbeta primers. The assay was immunoSEQ multiplex PCR, and TCRdb's table has in-frame clones only and misses some. The data contain nearly 300,000 clones, 70% to 90% of them singletons. The source material was PBMCs. The receptors originated from a man in his forties in good health and CMV-seropositive.

This chain links TRBV2 with TRBJ2-7; D may be TRBD2 (5 bases). Germline loops: CDR1 SNHLY, CDR2 FYNNEI. This CDR3 comprises 12 residues. Between the trimmed V and J ends, which lost 5 bases and 3 bases, there was a span of 8 bases. CDR3 amino acids: CASSTEGYEQYF. DNA of the CDR3: TGTGCCAGCAGTACCGAGGGCTACGAGCAGTACTTC.

This clone was recorded only once. This chain uses TRBV27 with TRBJ2-7; 9 positions agree with TRBD2. Germline CDR1 reads MNHEY; CDR2 reads SMNVEV (reference sequence). There are 16 residues in the CDR3. V lost 3 bases and J lost 2; bases outside the gene matches: 8. This CDR3 is CASSFLVAGGAYEQYF. CDR3 bases: TGTGCCAGCAGTTTTCTTGTCGCGGGAGGGGCCTACGAGCAGTACTTC.

CDR3 protein: CASSQGPGPDGYTIYF. The DNA of the CDR3 is TGTGCCAGCAGCCAGGGCCCAGGTCCGGATGGGTACACCATATATTTT. The J gene is TRBJ1-3, the V gene TRBV4-2; D is unresolved. Germline values: CDR1 LGHNA, CDR2 YNFKEQ. This CDR3 is 16 amino acids long. V gave up 3 bases and J gave up 8 bases, with 20 bases separating them.

For this clone: The CDR3 carries no conserved terminal phenylalanine or tryptophan, so it likely arises from a read error. The chain employs TRBV7-9 and TRBJ1-2, with D perhaps matching TRBD1 (5 bases). Trimming removed 1 base from V and 4 bases from J, with 10 bases in between. Per germline, CDR1 SEHNR and CDR2 FQNEAQ (reference sequence). This CDR3 is 14 amino acids long. The DNA for the CDR3 is TGTGCCAGCAGCTTAGTAGGACAATCCTATGGCTACACCCTC. Translating it yields CASSLVGQSYGYTL.

This sequence joins TRBV4-1 and TRBJ2-5, with 9 bases that match TRBD1. The J call may be faulty, since TRBJ2-7 better matches the DNA end. Germline V gives CDR1 MGHRA, CDR2 YSYEKL. The CDR3 length is 15 residues. DNA of the CDR3: TGCGCCAGCAGCCAAGTTACACAGGGGGCTTACGAGCAGTACTTC. It yields the protein CASSQVTQGAYEQYF.

Only one count was recorded for this clone. The chain has TRBV19 and TRBJ1-2; tentatively, D is TRBD1 (5 bases). Trimming left V 4 bases short and J 3 bases short, with 9 bases between. Germline assignment: CDR1 LNHDA and CDR2 SQIVND (reference sequence). This CDR3 has 13 amino acids. The chain's CDR3 is CASSNGHHYGYTF. CDR3 bases: TGTGCCAGTAGTAACGGACACCACTATGGCTACACCTTC.

The rearrangement joins TRBV25-1 to TRBJ2-3, with TRBD2 matching over 12 bases. Germline assignment: CDR1 MGHDK and CDR2 SYGVNS. This CDR3 contains 15 residues. Trimming removed 8 bases from V and 0 bases from J; junction bases left unmatched: 3. CDR3 bases: TGTGCCAGCGGGGGGACTAGCGGGAGCACAGATACGCAGTATTTT. Translated, it gives CASGGTSGSTDTQYF.

J is TRBJ1-4 and V is TRBV30; 10 bases agree with TRBD1. CDR3 length: 13 amino acids. With 5 bases clipped from V and 7 bases from J, the junction kept 4 bases outside the gene matches. Germline values: CDR1 GTSNPN, CDR2 SVGIG (reference sequence). CDR3 sequence: CAWERTGGEKLFF. The CDR3 DNA is TGTGCCTGGGAAAGGACAGGGGGTGAAAAACTGTTTTTT. The full variable domain, completed using reference TRBV30 and TRBJ1-4, is SQTIHQWPATLVQPVGSPLSLECTVEGTSNPNLYWYRQAAGRGLQLLFYSVGIGQISSEVPQNLSASRPQDRQFILSSKKLLLSDSGFYLCAWERTGGEKLFFGSGTQLSVL.

The CDR3 DNA is TGCGCCAGCAGCCAACCGGGACAGCGAGCTGGAAACACCATATATTTT. Protein product: CASSQPGQRAGNTIYF. The chain combines TRBV4-1 with TRBJ1-3; 7 nucleotides align to TRBD1. The germline CDR1 and CDR2 sequences are MGHRA and YSYEKL. The CDR3 length is 16 residues. V dropped 2 bases and J dropped 2; count of bases not matched to a gene: 6.

This clone has only one observation. The chain recombines TRBV30 with TRBJ2-6; D gene unclear. The CDR3 consists of 13 residues. V was cut by 4 bases and J by 2 bases, with 6 bases left in between. Germline V gives CDR1 GTSNPN, CDR2 SVGIG (reference sequence). Here the CDR3 DNA reads TGTGCCTGGAAGCCCCCTGGGGCCAACGTCCTGACTTTC. Its translation is CAWKPPGANVLTF.

As to this clone: A junction boundary mismatches the germline segment, possibly from a read error. V gene TRBV6-5 combines with J gene TRBJ2-2, with D possibly TRBD2 on 6 matching bases. Germline V gives CDR1 MNHEY, CDR2 SVGAGI. This CDR3 has 13 residues. CDR3: CAGSYGGTGELFF. The DNA for the CDR3 is TGTGCCGGCAGTTACGGAGGGACCGGGGAGCTGTTTTTT.

This clone was seen only once. The rearrangement joins TRBV6-5 to TRBJ2-5, with D possibly being TRBD1 (5 bases). The end of the DNA aligns better with TRBJ2-7, so the J call may be wrong. Looked up from germline, CDR1 is MNHEY and CDR2 is SVGAGI. The CDR3 totals 15 residues. Written as DNA, the CDR3 is TGTGCCAGCAGTTACGGGGCAGGCCTCCACCTCGAGCAGTACTTC. Protein product: CASSYGAGLHLEQYF.

This chain connects TRBV30 to TRBJ1-6; D is uncertain. This CDR3 contains 14 residues. Germline CDR1 GTSNPN, CDR2 SVGIG (reference sequence). Trimming shortened V by 2 bases and J by 8 bases, and 13 bases separated the two germline ends. CDR3 coding DNA: TGTGCCTGGAGTAGCGGAAAAAAGGATTCACCCCTCCACTTT. It is translated as CAWSSGKKDSPLHF.

V is TRBV4-1 and J is TRBJ2-1; perhaps TRBD2 as D (5 bases). This CDR3 region has 14 residues. V was clipped by 1 base and J by 6 bases, with 10 bases between them. CDR1 and CDR2 (germline): MGHRA, YSYEKL. As DNA, the CDR3 is TGCGCCAGCAGCCAAGTAGGTCTAGCCAATGAGCAGTTCTTC. This sequence encodes CASSQVGLANEQFF.

The chain couples TRBV5-4 to TRBJ2-7; a weak D match, TRBD1 (6 bases). Germline loops: CDR1 SGHNT, CDR2 YYREEE (reference sequence). The CDR3 runs to 15 residues. The ends were cut back, 4 bases at V and 2 bases at J, with 16 bases in the middle. CDR3 sequence: CASSPVGGPTYEQYF. The CDR3 DNA follows: TGTGCCAGCAGCCCTGTTGGGGGCCCGACCTACGAGCAGTACTTC. The entire variable domain, with the rest obtained from reference TRBV5-4 and TRBJ2-7, is as follows: ETGVTQSPTHLIKTRGQQVTLRCSSQSGHNTVSWYQQALGQGPQFIFQYYREEENGRGNFPPRFSGLQFPNYSSELNVNALELDDSALYLCASSPVGGPTYEQYFGPGTRLTVT.

The CDR3 sequence is CASSTRGNTEAFF. In DNA, the CDR3 is TGTGCCAGCAGCACCCGGGGGAACACTGAAGCTTTCTTT. The chain combines TRBV21-1 with TRBJ1-1. TRBV21-1 is recorded as a pseudogene. The CDR3 consists of 13 residues.

The chain carries TRBV5-1 and TRBJ2-5; 13 bases are shared with TRBD2. The last part of the DNA fits TRBJ2-7 better; the J call may be wrong. Germline CDR1 reads SGHRS; CDR2 reads YFSETQ. CDR3 length: 16 residues. The DNA for the CDR3 is TGCGCCAGCAGCTTGAGACTAGCGGGAGGAGTCCACGAGCAGTACTTC. Translation gives CASSLRLAGGVHEQYF.

The gene calls are TRBV28 and TRBJ2-5, with D possibly being TRBD2 (6 bases). Germline V CDR1 and CDR2: MDHEN, SYDVKM. Trimming took 6 bases from V and 5 from J, leaving 13 bases between them. CDR3 length equals 13 residues. This CDR3 is CASRSGVEETQYF. CDR3 nucleotides: TGTGCCAGCAGATCGGGGGTCGAGGAGACCCAGTACTTC.

This chain connects TRBV15 to TRBJ1-1, with 8 bases aligning to TRBD1. This CDR3 spans 14 amino acids. V dropped 5 bases and J dropped 5; count of bases not matched to a gene: 7. The germline gives CDR1 LNHNV, CDR2 YYDKDF (reference sequence). This CDR3 reads CATSPQGASTEAFF. The CDR3 region has the DNA TGTGCCACCAGCCCGCAGGGGGCGTCAACTGAAGCTTTCTTT.

V gene TRBV6-6 combines with J gene TRBJ1-4; D is possibly TRBD1 (5 bases). Germline V CDR1 and CDR2: MNHNY, SVGAGI (reference sequence). V was trimmed by 8 bases and J by 5 bases, leaving 12 bases between them. This CDR3 spans 13 amino acids. The CDR3 region has the DNA TGTGCCAGCGGAACACAGGAGAATGAAAAACTGTTTTTT. As protein: CASGTQENEKLFF.

The sample holds one count of this clone. The chain combines TRBV4-3 with TRBJ1-3; TRBD1 matches at 8 bases. The CDR3 has 20 residues. Germline V gene data show CDR1 as LGHNA and CDR2 as YSLEER. V dropped 1 base and J dropped 0; count of bases not matched to a gene: 14. DNA for the CDR3: TGCGCCAGCAGCCAAGTCACCTTGATCCCAGGGGGCTTCTCTGGAAACACCATATATTTT. Residues: CASSQVTLIPGGFSGNTIYF.

The chain uses TRBV5-4 and TRBJ2-5, with TRBD1 identical over 7 bases. The CDR3 contains 16 residues. V trimming: 3 bases; J trimming: 2 bases; junction bases outside the gene matches: 10. The V gene's germline CDR1 is SGHNT and CDR2 YYREEE (reference sequence). The CDR3 nucleotides are TGTGCCAGCAGCTCGTTAGGGACAGCCCTACAAGAGACCCAGTACTTC. Translation gives CASSSLGTALQETQYF. Full variable domain (outside the CDR3, taken from reference TRBV5-4 and TRBJ2-5): ETGVTQSPTHLIKTRGQQVTLRCSSQSGHNTVSWYQQALGQGPQFIFQYYREEENGRGNFPPRFSGLQFPNYSSELNVNALELDDSALYLCASSSLGTALQETQYFGPGTRLLVL.

V and J are TRBV19 and TRBJ1-1; TRBD1 agrees at 7 bases. Germline values: CDR1 LNHDA, CDR2 SQIVND (reference sequence). The length of the CDR3 is 14 residues. V was clipped by 6 bases and J by 0 bases; unmatched bases: 4. CDR3 region: CASRPGQMNTEAFF. CDR3 DNA: TGTGCCAGTAGACCGGGACAGATGAACACTGAAGCTTTCTTT.

The V gene is TRBV19, the J gene TRBJ1-5, with D maybe TRBD1 (6 bases). Trimming cost V 5 bases and J 0 bases, with 14 bases left between them. CDR3 size: 16 residues. Germline values: CDR1 LNHDA, CDR2 SQIVND (reference sequence). CDR3 DNA: TGTGCCAGTAGTCCCGGACAGCTATATAGCAATCAGCCCCAGCATTTT. Protein sequence: CASSPGQLYSNQPQHF.

The chain employs TRBV19 and TRBJ1-4; 7 bases match TRBD1. This CDR3 is built from 15 residues. Looked up from germline, CDR1 is LNHDA and CDR2 is SQIVND (reference sequence). Trimming removed 5 bases from V and 5 bases from J; junction bases left unmatched: 8. DNA of the CDR3: TGTGCCAGTAGTGAACAGGGGATCTCGAATGAAAAACTGTTTTTT. Its translation: CASSEQGISNEKLFF.

The V gene is TRBV19, the J gene TRBJ2-7, with D possibly matching TRBD2 (6 bases). Trimming stripped 4 bases from V and 2 bases from J, with 15 bases between. The CDR3 runs 15 residues. The V gene's germline CDR1 is LNHDA and CDR2 SQIVND (reference sequence). The CDR3 nucleotides are TGTGCCAGTAGTAGCATAGCGGAGGCTCCCTACGAGCAGTACTTC. Encoded protein: CASSSIAEAPYEQYF. The full variable domain, its missing parts supplied by reference TRBV19 and TRBJ2-7, is DGGITQSPKYLFRKEGQNVTLSCEQNLNHDAMYWYRQDPGQGLRLIYYSQIVNDFQKGDIAEGYSVSREKKESFPLTVTSAQKNPTAFYLCASSSIAEAPYEQYFGPGTRLTVT.

This clone was counted a few times. The junction does not match germline at one end; this may be a read error. The CDR3 region is CASSSHEQYF. The DNA for the CDR3 is TGTGCCAGCAGCTCCCACGAGCAGTACTTC. The rearrangement links TRBV28 to TRBJ2-7; D gene unclear. From germline, CDR1 is MDHEN and CDR2 SYDVKM. The CDR3 covers 10 residues.

This chain connects TRBV9 to TRBJ2-1; 8 nucleotides match TRBD2. Unmatched junction bases numbered 16, after V lost 2 bases and J lost 9 bases. CDR3 size: 17 residues. Germline V CDR1 and CDR2: SGDLS, YYNGEE. As DNA, the CDR3 is TGTGCCAGCAGCGTCGGGGTTATGGCGGGAGGACTGGGTGAGCAGTTCTTC. It encodes CASSVGVMAGGLGEQFF.